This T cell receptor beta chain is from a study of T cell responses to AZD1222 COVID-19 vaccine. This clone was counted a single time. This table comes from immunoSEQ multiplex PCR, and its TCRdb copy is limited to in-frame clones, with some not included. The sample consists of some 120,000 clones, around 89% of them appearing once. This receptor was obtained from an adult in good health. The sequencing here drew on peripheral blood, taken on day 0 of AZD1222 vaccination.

CDR3 region: CASSLDRGPSYEQYF. In DNA form, the CDR3 reads TGTGCCAGCAGCTTAGACAGGGGGCCCTCCTACGAGCAGTACTTC. The chain has TRBV7-2 and TRBJ2-7; 9 bases are a match to TRBD1. The trim removed 1 base at V and 0 bases at J, leaving 1 base unmatched. This CDR3 is built from 15 residues. Germline V gene sequence: CDR1 SGHTA, CDR2 FQGNSA.